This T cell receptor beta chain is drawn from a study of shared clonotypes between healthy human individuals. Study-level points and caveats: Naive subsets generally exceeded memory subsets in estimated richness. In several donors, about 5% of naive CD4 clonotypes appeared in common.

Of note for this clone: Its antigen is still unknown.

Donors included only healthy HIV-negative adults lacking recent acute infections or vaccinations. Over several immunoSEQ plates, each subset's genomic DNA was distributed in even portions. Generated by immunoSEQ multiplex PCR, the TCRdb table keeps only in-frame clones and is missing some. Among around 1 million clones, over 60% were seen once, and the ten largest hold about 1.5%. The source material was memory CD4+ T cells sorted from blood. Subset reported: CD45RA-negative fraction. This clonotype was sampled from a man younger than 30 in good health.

The CDR3 region has the DNA TGTGCCAGCAGCTTAGGGGCCGTGGCCTACGAGCAGTACTTC. Translation gives CASSLGAVAYEQYF. The chain employs TRBV5-4 and TRBJ2-7; the D gene is possibly TRBD1 (5 bases). CDR3 size: 14 residues. Trimming took 2 bases from V and 2 from J, leaving 11 bases between them. Per the germline V gene, CDR1 is SGHNT and CDR2 is YYREEE (reference sequence).